These 24 T cell receptor beta chains originate from one sample sequenced in a study of shared clonotypes between healthy human individuals. CD45RO-negative cells were positively selected for CCR7, leaving out terminally differentiated effector memory CD45RA+ cells. Sequenced by immunoSEQ multiplex PCR; TCRdb stores in-frame clones only, minus some. This table holds about 1,900,000 clones, approximately 94% found once. The sample was naive CD8+ T cells sorted from blood. The receptor source for this set is a man younger than 35 in good health.

V and J are TRBV27 and TRBJ1-1; D is perhaps TRBD1 (5 bases). The V gene lost 7 bases and the J gene lost 3 bases, with 15 bases spanning the gap. Germline assignment: CDR1 MNHEY and CDR2 SMNVEV (reference sequence). The CDR3 length is 14 residues. CDR3 bases: TGTGCCAGCAAAGAGGGACCTGGGTACACTGAAGCTTTCTTT. It is translated as CASKEGPGYTEAFF.

CDR3 nucleotides: TGTGCCAGCAGTTTAATGGGGACTTCGGTCTCCTACGAGCAGTACTTC. Protein: CASSLMGTSVSYEQYF. The genes are TRBV27 and TRBJ2-7; D is possibly TRBD2 (6 bases). In germline, CDR1 is MNHEY, CDR2 SMNVEV (reference sequence). This CDR3 is 16 amino acids long. V lost 2 bases and J 0 bases, leaving 14 bases between the germline ends.

The rearrangement joins TRBV5-4 to TRBJ2-7, with D possibly matching TRBD2 (5 bases). CDR1 is SGHNT, CDR2 YYREEE, per germline (reference sequence). This CDR3 has 14 amino acids. V was clipped by 3 bases and J by 6 bases, with 16 bases between them. CDR3 region: CASSSDLNGGEQYF. The CDR3 coding sequence is TGTGCCAGCAGCTCAGACCTGAACGGAGGCGAGCAGTACTTC.

The chain has TRBV6-6 and TRBJ2-3; no reliable D call. V lost 8 bases, J lost 6 bases, and 12 bases lay in between. Germline V gene lookup returns CDR1 MNHNY and CDR2 SVGAGI (reference sequence). This CDR3 has 12 residues. For the CDR3, the DNA is TGTGCCAGCGGTGACCAAACCGATACGCAGTATTTT. It yields the protein CASGDQTDTQYF.

The CDR3 protein is CASSPRGQIGGELFF. CDR3 bases: TGTGCCAGCAGCCCGCGGGGGCAGATCGGCGGGGAGCTGTTTTTT. This chain links TRBV14 with TRBJ2-2; possibly TRBD2 for D (7 bases). V was cut by 4 bases and J by 7 bases, with 16 bases left in between. Germline V gene data show CDR1 as SGHDN and CDR2 as FVKESK. CDR3 length: 15 residues.

The chain joins TRBV5-4 to TRBJ2-1; D is tentatively TRBD1 or TRBD2 (6 bases each). Trimming took off 5 bases at V and 4 bases at J, with 13 bases between the two ends. The CDR3 spans 14 residues. Germline CDR1 SGHNT, CDR2 YYREEE (reference sequence). CDR3 amino acids: CASSQRGTYNEQFF. CDR3 nucleotides: TGTGCCAGCAGTCAAAGGGGGACTTACAATGAGCAGTTCTTC.

This rearrangement joins TRBV13 to TRBJ2-5; 11 bases fit TRBD2. The V gene's germline CDR1 is PRHDT and CDR2 FYEKMQ (reference sequence). The CDR3 is 16 amino acids. V shed 3 bases, J shed 1 base, and the junction held 4 bases outside the gene matches. The CDR3 nucleotides are TGTGCCAGCAGCTTGCCTAGCGGGAGGTCCCAAGAGACCCAGTACTTC. This gives the protein CASSLPSGRSQETQYF.

With regard to this clone: Other DNA sequences in the sample encode the same CDR3. The chain couples TRBV9 to TRBJ2-7; 10 bases line up with TRBD2. The J segment lost 2 bases and the V segment lost 3 bases, leaving 2 bases of the junction unmatched. The CDR3 is 14 residues long. From germline, CDR1 is SGDLS and CDR2 YYNGEE. The CDR3: CASSASGSPYEQYF. CDR3 in DNA: TGTGCCAGCAGCGCTAGCGGGAGTCCCTACGAGCAGTACTTC.

V is TRBV5-1 and J is TRBJ2-1; 7 bases line up with TRBD1. The V segment lost 3 bases and the J segment 0 bases; nucleotides outside the gene matches: 9. Germline loops: CDR1 SGHRS, CDR2 YFSETQ. The CDR3 has 17 amino acids. CDR3 DNA sequence: TGCGCCAGCAGCTGGGGAACAGGGGACCCCTCCTACAATGAGCAGTTCTTC. This translates into CASSWGTGDPSYNEQFF.

In the case of this clone: The identical CDR3 is also encoded by other nucleotide sequences in the sample. This chain joins TRBV7-6 and TRBJ2-2, with D possibly being TRBD2 (5 bases). The germline CDR1 and CDR2 sequences are SGHVS and FNYEAQ. The CDR3 contains 14 residues. The V end was cut by 0 bases, the J end by 4 bases, with 6 bases between. CDR3 DNA sequence: TGTGCCAGCAGCTTAGCGAGGGCCACCGGGGAGCTGTTTTTT. Encoded protein: CASSLARATGELFF.

The V and J genes are TRBV19 and TRBJ2-7; 7 nucleotides line up with TRBD1. Looked up from germline, CDR1 is LNHDA and CDR2 is SQIVND (reference sequence). V was pared by 7 bases and J by 2 bases, with 8 bases of the junction left unmatched. CDR3 size: 14 residues. For the CDR3, the DNA is TGTGCCAGTAAGGCTCCCGACAGGGCCTACGAGCAGTACTTC. It encodes CASKAPDRAYEQYF.

V and J are TRBV7-9 and TRBJ1-4, with 10 bases aligning to TRBD1. With V trimmed by 6 bases and J by 8 bases, 9 bases remained unmatched. The germline CDR1 and CDR2 sequences are SEHNR and FQNEAQ (reference sequence). CDR3 size: 15 residues. The CDR3 region is CASRGGDRGLEKLFF. The CDR3 region has the DNA TGTGCCAGCAGGGGCGGTGACAGGGGGCTCGAAAAACTGTTTTTT.

A word on this clone: Other DNA sequences from this sample encode an identical CDR3 as well. The CDR3 reads CASSLGTGAYEQYF. CDR3 coding DNA: TGTGCCAGCAGTTTGGGGACAGGTGCCTACGAGCAGTACTTC. V and J are TRBV27 and TRBJ2-7, with TRBD1 matching over 8 bases. There are 14 residues in the CDR3. In germline, CDR1 is MNHEY, CDR2 SMNVEV (reference sequence). V trimming: 3 bases; J trimming: 2 bases; junction bases outside the gene matches: 3.

V gene TRBV27 combines with J gene TRBJ2-2; unclear D gene. V was shortened by 2 bases and J by 2 bases, with 6 bases between the two germline ends. CDR3 size: 14 residues. Germline lookup yields CDR1 MNHEY and CDR2 SMNVEV (reference sequence). CDR3 nucleotide sequence: TGTGCCAGCAGTTTAAGTCATAACACCGGGGAGCTGTTTTTT. Its translation is CASSLSHNTGELFF.

The chain combines TRBV2 with TRBJ1-5, with TRBD1 as a possible D gene (5 bases). The germline V gene encodes CDR1 SNHLY and CDR2 FYNNEI. Trimming cost V 0 bases and J 1 base, with 16 bases left between them. The CDR3 has 18 residues. The CDR3 DNA follows: TGTGCCAGCAGTGAAGCGTATATAGGACACGGGAGCAATCAGCCCCAGCATTTT. It specifies CASSEAYIGHGSNQPQHF.

The CDR3 DNA follows: TGCGCCAGCAGTGAGTCGAATATTGACGAGCAGTACTTC. This encodes CASSESNIDEQYF. The chain employs TRBV10-2 and TRBJ2-7; D is unclear. The CDR3 runs to 13 residues. V lost 0 bases and J lost 5, with 8 bases in between. Germline V gene data show CDR1 as WSHSY and CDR2 as SAAADI.

The chain joins TRBV7-9 to TRBJ1-1; the match to TRBD1 covers 10 bases. The germline V gene has CDR1 SEHNR and CDR2 FQNEAQ (reference sequence). The CDR3 consists of 15 residues. The junction had 10 bases not matched to a gene; V was cut back by 3 bases and J by 9 bases. CDR3 coding DNA: TGTGCCAGCAGCTTCACCAAAGACAGGGGGCGTCAAGCTTTCTTT. This sequence encodes CASSFTKDRGRQAFF. Full variable domain (remainder filled in from reference TRBV7-9 and TRBJ1-1): DTGVSQNPRHKITKRGQNVTFRCDPISEHNRLYWYRQTLGQGPEFLTYFQNEAQLEKSRLLSDRFSAERPKGSFSTLEIQRTEQGDSAMYLCASSFTKDRGRQAFFGQGTRLTVV.

This clone has only a few counts. This chain links TRBV6-5 with TRBJ2-3; D remains unclear. Germline V lookup: CDR1 MNHEY, CDR2 SVGAGI. The CDR3 totals 10 residues. V was pared by 6 bases and J by 4 bases, with 2 bases between. DNA for the CDR3: TGTGCCAGCAGGTCAGATACGCAGTATTTT. Amino acids: CASRSDTQYF.

The count of this clone is one. The chain employs TRBV15 and TRBJ2-2; unclear D gene. The germline V gene encodes CDR1 LNHNV and CDR2 YYDKDF (reference sequence). CDR3 length: 15 residues. Trimming left V 0 bases short and J 6 bases short, with 11 bases between. CDR3 DNA: TGTGCCACCAGCAGAGATCTGGGGTTGGCCGGGGAGCTGTTTTTT. Amino acid sequence: CATSRDLGLAGELFF.

The CDR3: CASGLFTGAPAPEAFF. The CDR3 DNA reads as TGTGCTAGTGGTTTGTTTACAGGGGCCCCGGCCCCTGAAGCTTTCTTT. J is TRBJ1-1 and V is TRBV12-5; 7 bases agree with TRBD1. CDR1 and CDR2 from the germline V gene are LGHNT and FRNRAP. J gave up 6 bases and V 2 bases, and 12 bases lay outside the gene matches. The CDR3 is 16 amino acids.

The J gene is TRBJ2-7, the V gene TRBV4-1, with a tentative D call TRBD1 (6 bases). This CDR3 is built from 12 residues. Between the trimmed V and J ends, which lost 4 bases and 6 bases, there was a span of 10 bases. Germline V gene lookup returns CDR1 MGHRA and CDR2 YSYEKL. CDR3 sequence: CASSRDTGEQYF. The CDR3 coding sequence is TGCGCCAGCAGCCGGGACACAGGCGAGCAGTACTTC.

CDR3 sequence (DNA): TGTGCCAGCAGCGATCCGGGACAGGGGGTCGGGGAGCTGTTTTTT. Its protein product is CASSDPGQGVGELFF. The chain has TRBV7-9 and TRBJ2-2; 11 bases are shared with TRBD1. CDR1 is SEHNR and CDR2 is FQNEAQ in the germline V gene (reference sequence). The CDR3 extends over 15 amino acids. With 5 bases clipped from V and 7 bases from J, the junction kept 6 bases outside the gene matches.

V gene TRBV7-9 combines with J gene TRBJ2-1, with 8 bases aligning to TRBD2. The ends lost 3 bases at V and 7 bases at J; junction bases unmatched: 11. This CDR3 contains 16 residues. Germline CDR1 SEHNR, CDR2 FQNEAQ (reference sequence). CDR3: CASSFKREKDLNEQFF. The CDR3 region has the DNA TGTGCCAGCAGCTTTAAGCGGGAGAAGGACTTGAATGAGCAGTTCTTC.

V usage is TRBV27 and J usage is TRBJ2-7, with TRBD1 matching 7 bases. The CDR3 contains 14 residues. The V gene's germline CDR1 is MNHEY and CDR2 SMNVEV (reference sequence). J was trimmed by 2 bases and V by 2 bases; bases with no gene match: 3. This CDR3 is CASSLIGGAYEQYF. CDR3 sequence (DNA): TGTGCCAGCAGTTTAATAGGGGGCGCCTACGAGCAGTACTTC.